A single sample gave rise to the 8 T cell receptor beta chains below, sequenced in a study of blood T cells in healthy people across ages. A sample-barcoded 5' primer and a J-beta primer mix were used in a second PCR of roughly 7 to 11 cycles. TCRdb re-called the 5' RACE reads through MiXCR, storing one row per CDR3 protein. The sample records about 940,000 distinct CDR3 sequences, roughly 48% being singletons. The sample taken for sequencing was blood. Receptors originate from a man under 40 in good health.

This clonotype turned up a few times. The chain couples TRBV20-1 to TRBJ1-2, with D hard to call. V was clipped by 0 bases and J by 7 bases, with 3 bases between them. Germline V gene sequence: CDR1 DFQATT, CDR2 SNEGSKA (reference sequence). The CDR3 extends over 10 amino acids. CDR3 nucleotide sequence: TGCAGTGCTAGAGAAGGTGGCTACACCTTC. Translation gives CSAREGGYTF.

This clonotype occurred a few times. The chain links TRBV29-1 to TRBJ2-2; TRBD1 matches 9 bases. V was pared by 7 bases and J by 6 bases, with 9 bases of the junction left unmatched. The germline CDR1 and CDR2 sequences are SQVTM and ANQGSEA. This CDR3 has 14 amino acids. The CDR3: CSAGTGSQSGELFF. As DNA, the CDR3 is TGCAGCGCCGGGACAGGGAGTCAGTCCGGGGAGCTGTTTTTT.

The V and J genes are TRBV25-1 and TRBJ1-2, with TRBD1 identical over 12 bases. J gave up 2 bases and V 5 bases, and 9 bases lay outside the gene matches. Germline CDR1 and CDR2: MGHDK and SYGVNS. The CDR3 covers 17 residues. The CDR3 region is CASSPYSGTGGNYGYTF. DNA for the CDR3: TGTGCCAGCAGTCCCTATTCCGGGACAGGGGGCAACTATGGCTACACCTTC.

V gene TRBV20-1 combines with J gene TRBJ1-2, with 8 bases fitting TRBD1. The ends lost 0 bases at V and 5 bases at J; junction bases unmatched: 2. The germline V gene encodes CDR1 DFQATT and CDR2 SNEGSKA (reference sequence). This CDR3 comprises 13 residues. The CDR3 DNA reads as TGCAGTGCTAGAGAGCAGGGGGCTTATGGCTACACCTTC. This translates into CSAREQGAYGYTF.

The sample holds one count of this clonotype. The V call is TRBV6-1, the J call TRBJ2-3; 7 nucleotides line up with TRBD1. The CDR3 extends over 13 amino acids. The J segment lost 6 bases and the V segment lost 7 bases, leaving 7 bases of the junction unmatched. CDR1 and CDR2 (germline): MNHNS, SASEGT. CDR3 loop: CASTTPGQDTQYF. CDR3 DNA sequence: TGTGCCAGCACCACGCCGGGACAGGATACGCAGTATTTT.

The chain carries TRBV20-1 and TRBJ2-7, with a tentative D call TRBD1 (5 bases). There are 13 residues in the CDR3. The V gene's germline CDR1 is DFQATT and CDR2 SNEGSKA (reference sequence). Trimming left V 6 bases short and J 5 bases short, with 17 bases between. CDR3 sequence: CSAPTQGGNEQYF. For the CDR3, the DNA is TGCAGTGCCCCGACCCAGGGCGGCAACGAGCAGTACTTC.

V is TRBV7-2 and J is TRBJ2-3; tentative D call: TRBD2 (5 bases). From germline, CDR1 is SGHTA and CDR2 FQGNSA. Trimming stripped 1 base from V and 7 bases from J, with 18 bases between. The CDR3 sequence is 16 residues long. CDR3 DNA sequence: TGTGCCAGCAGCTTAGGCCCACGGGGAGAGGGATATACGCAGTATTTT. Amino acid sequence: CASSLGPRGEGYTQYF.

The genes are TRBV20-1 and TRBJ2-3; TRBD2 aligns across 7 bases. Germline V gene lookup returns CDR1 DFQATT and CDR2 SNEGSKA (reference sequence). V lost 0 bases to trimming and J lost 5 bases; unmatched junction nucleotides: 14. The CDR3 contains 17 residues. This chain's CDR3 is CSARDNMAGVIEDTQYF. CDR3 in DNA: TGCAGTGCTAGAGATAATATGGCGGGGGTTATTGAAGATACGCAGTATTTT.